The sequence of this T cell receptor (beta chain) was determined in a study of CD8 T cells in Susac syndrome. Study-wide findings and caveats: As acknowledged by the study, its TCR sequencing and HLA analysis included a relatively small number of individuals.

RNA totalling about 0.5 to 1 ug underwent reverse transcription with random hexamers. Via MiXCR, TCRdb re-called the immunoSEQ multiplex PCR reads, giving one row per CDR3 protein. The repertoire holds some 150,000 distinct CDR3 sequences, roughly 96% seen once, with around 0.15% in the top ten. On this clonotype: Its antigen is unknown.

This sequence was found in a human donor with Susac syndrome. Sequenced: CD4+ T cells from PBMCs.

CDR3 sequence reads: CASSLEWGQPSYEQYF. CDR3 DNA: TGTGCCAGCAGCTTAGAATGGGGACAGCCCTCCTACGAGCAGTACTTC. The chain uses TRBV7-8 and TRBJ2-7; 7 bases are a match to TRBD1. V shed 1 base, J shed 0 bases, and the junction held 6 bases outside the gene matches. The CDR3 contains 16 residues. Germline assignment: CDR1 SGHVS and CDR2 FQNEAQ.